The present TCR beta chain was sequenced within a study of OX40 agonist ivuxolimab in advanced cancers. Sequenced by immunoSEQ multiplex PCR; TCRdb stores in-frame clones only, minus some. This table holds 50,000 or so clones, about 91% found once. Germline CDR1 is SQVTM and CDR2 is ANQGSEA. This CDR3 region has 12 residues. With 7 bases removed from V and 1 base from J, the gap between germline ends came to 10 bases. Regarding the study as a whole: Doses of 0.1 to 3.0 mg/kg were accompanied by clonal expansion of CD4+ and CD8+ blood T cells by week 6.

On this clone: Antigen unknown.

Sequenced here: CD4+ or CD8+ T cells sorted from blood, sampled in a trial of the OX40 agonist ivuxolimab. The sequence was collected from an adult with an advanced solid tumor such as melanoma, head and neck, liver or kidney cancer. The chain links TRBV29-1 to TRBJ1-1; D gene ambiguous. This CDR3 reads CSAVGGNTEAFF. The CDR3 DNA sequence: TGCAGCGCCGTAGGAGGGAACACTGAAGCTTTCTTT.